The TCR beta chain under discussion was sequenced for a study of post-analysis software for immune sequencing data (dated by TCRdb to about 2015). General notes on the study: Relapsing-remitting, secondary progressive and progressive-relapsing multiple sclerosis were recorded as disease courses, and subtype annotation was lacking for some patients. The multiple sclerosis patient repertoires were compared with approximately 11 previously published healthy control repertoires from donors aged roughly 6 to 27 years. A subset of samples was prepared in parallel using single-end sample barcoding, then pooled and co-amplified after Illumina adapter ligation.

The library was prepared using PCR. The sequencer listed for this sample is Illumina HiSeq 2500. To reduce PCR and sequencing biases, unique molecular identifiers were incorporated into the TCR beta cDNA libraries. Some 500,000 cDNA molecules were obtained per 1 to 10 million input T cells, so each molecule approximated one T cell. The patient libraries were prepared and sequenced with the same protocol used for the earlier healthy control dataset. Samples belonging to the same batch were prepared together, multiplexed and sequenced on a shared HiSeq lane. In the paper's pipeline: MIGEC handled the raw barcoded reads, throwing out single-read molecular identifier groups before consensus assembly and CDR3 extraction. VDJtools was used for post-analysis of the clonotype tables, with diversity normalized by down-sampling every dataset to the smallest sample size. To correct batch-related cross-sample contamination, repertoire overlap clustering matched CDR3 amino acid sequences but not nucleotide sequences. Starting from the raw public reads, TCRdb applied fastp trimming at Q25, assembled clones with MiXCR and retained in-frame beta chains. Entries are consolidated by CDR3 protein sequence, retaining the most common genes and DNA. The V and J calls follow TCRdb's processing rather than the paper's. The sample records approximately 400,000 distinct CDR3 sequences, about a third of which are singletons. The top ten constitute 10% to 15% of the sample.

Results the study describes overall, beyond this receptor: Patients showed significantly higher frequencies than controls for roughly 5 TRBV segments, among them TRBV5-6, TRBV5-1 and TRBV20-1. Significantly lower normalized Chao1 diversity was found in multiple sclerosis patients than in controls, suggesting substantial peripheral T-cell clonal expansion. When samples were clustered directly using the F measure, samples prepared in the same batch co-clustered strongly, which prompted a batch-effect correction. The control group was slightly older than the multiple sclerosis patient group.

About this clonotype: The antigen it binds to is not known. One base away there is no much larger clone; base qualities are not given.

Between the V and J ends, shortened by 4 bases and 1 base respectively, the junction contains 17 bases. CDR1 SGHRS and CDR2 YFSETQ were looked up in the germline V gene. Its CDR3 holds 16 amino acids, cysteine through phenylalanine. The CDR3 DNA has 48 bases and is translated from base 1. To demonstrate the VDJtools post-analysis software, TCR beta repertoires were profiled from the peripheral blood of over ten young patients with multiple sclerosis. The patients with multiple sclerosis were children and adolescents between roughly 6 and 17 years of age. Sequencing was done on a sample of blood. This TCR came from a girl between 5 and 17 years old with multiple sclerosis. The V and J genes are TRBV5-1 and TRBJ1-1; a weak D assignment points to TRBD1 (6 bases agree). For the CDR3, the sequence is CASSPLWGGQNTEAFF. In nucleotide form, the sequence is TGCGCCAGCAGCCCCCTCTGGGGGGGGCAGAACACTGAAGCTTTCTTT.